Listed here are 20 T cell receptor beta chains from one sample, sequenced in a study of T-cell memory formation after mild COVID-19. TCRdb recomputed calls from the 5' RACE reads with MiXCR, one row per CDR3 protein. The data contain about 270,000 distinct CDR3 sequences, roughly 14% of them seen just once; the ten biggest clones take up 2.1%. Sequencing input: PBMCs or a T cell subset sorted from them (not recorded which). The receptors come from an adult woman who had mild COVID-19 (a few samples of this study predate the infection). Cell type and time point are not known.

In its sample, this clonotype was seen a few times. The chain uses TRBV20-1 and TRBJ1-3; the D is unclear. CDR3 length equals 15 residues. Per germline, CDR1 DFQATT and CDR2 SNEGSKA (reference sequence). Trimming took 1 base from V and 0 from J, leaving 10 bases between them. The CDR3 sequence is CSARGADHSGNTIYF. Here the CDR3 DNA reads TGCAGTGCTAGAGGAGCGGACCACTCTGGAAACACCATATATTTT.

This clonotype came up a few times. Mismatch with germline at one junction end may stem from a read error. The CDR3 nucleotides read TGTGCCAGCAGTGAAGGAACCTCCGGGGCGCTGTTTTTT. The encoded protein is CASSEGTSGALFF. The chain employs TRBV2 and TRBJ2-2; D may match TRBD1 or TRBD2 (5 bases each). The V gene's germline CDR1 is SNHLY and CDR2 FYNNEI. The CDR3 spans 13 residues.

This chain joins TRBV6-5 and TRBJ1-2; no definite D call. The V gene lost 0 bases and the J gene lost 8 bases, with 13 bases spanning the gap. Germline V gene lookup returns CDR1 MNHEY and CDR2 SVGAGI. This CDR3 contains 14 residues. DNA of the CDR3: TGTGCCAGCAGTTACTCCGGGTCTACCCGCGGCTACACCTTC. The encoded protein is CASSYSGSTRGYTF.

The chain links TRBV5-5 to TRBJ2-5; D not resolved. This CDR3 spans 12 amino acids. V lost 4 bases to trimming and J lost 5 bases, with 9 bases between them. The germline V gene encodes CDR1 SGHKS and CDR2 YYEKEE (reference sequence). The CDR3 DNA reads TGTGCCAGCAGCCCTCCGGCGGAGACCCAGTACTTC. Encoded protein: CASSPPAETQYF.

This CDR3 reads CASSLGLDAEQFF. In DNA, the CDR3 is TGTGCCAGCAGCTTAGGACTTGACGCTGAGCAGTTCTTC. The chain joins TRBV7-2 to TRBJ2-1; D gene ambiguous. The CDR3 sequence is 13 residues long. Germline-derived CDR1 and CDR2 are SGHTA and FQGNSA. V gave up 1 base and J gave up 9 bases, with 10 bases separating them.

This clonotype was recorded many times. The chain carries TRBV5-1 and TRBJ1-2; no clear D. Germline V gives CDR1 SGHRS, CDR2 YFSETQ. CDR3 length: 12 residues. The V end was cut by 0 bases, the J end by 7 bases, with 7 bases between. The chain's CDR3 is CASSLDVFGYTF. The CDR3 DNA sequence: TGCGCCAGCAGCTTGGACGTTTTTGGCTACACCTTC.

The rearrangement uses TRBV5-5 and TRBJ2-1, with D possibly being TRBD1 or TRBD2 (5 bases each). Trimming stripped 0 bases from V and 6 bases from J, with 13 bases between. The germline V gene has CDR1 SGHKS and CDR2 YYEKEE (reference sequence). This CDR3 region has 15 residues. CDR3 region: CASSLDPGRPNEQFF. CDR3 bases: TGTGCCAGCAGCTTGGACCCGGGGCGCCCCAATGAGCAGTTCTTC.

The rearrangement links TRBV6-5 to TRBJ1-1, with D possibly TRBD1 on 5 matching bases. The V end was cut by 0 bases, the J end by 4 bases, with 21 bases between. Germline CDR1 MNHEY, CDR2 SVGAGI. The length of the CDR3 is 18 residues. The CDR3 sequence: CASSYSKNLRGPGTEAFF. CDR3 nucleotides: TGTGCCAGCAGTTACTCGAAAAACCTCCGGGGCCCCGGCACTGAAGCTTTCTTT.

The rearrangement joins TRBV20-1 to TRBJ1-5; D unresolved. Trimming removed 3 bases from V and 1 base from J, with 13 bases in between. CDR3 length equals 15 residues. The germline CDR1 and CDR2 sequences are DFQATT and SNEGSKA (reference sequence). This chain's CDR3 is CSASSSGVSNQPQHF. Here the CDR3 DNA reads TGCAGTGCTAGTTCCTCAGGCGTCAGCAATCAGCCCCAGCATTTT.

This chain uses TRBV20-1 with TRBJ2-3; possibly TRBD1 or TRBD2 for D (7 bases each). Trimming left V 4 bases short and J 3 bases short, with 14 bases between. Germline V gene lookup returns CDR1 DFQATT and CDR2 SNEGSKA (reference sequence). There are 14 residues in the CDR3. The CDR3 spells CSATPGGGTDTQYF. The CDR3, as DNA: TGCAGTGCTACCCCAGGGGGAGGGACAGATACGCAGTATTTT.

In regard to this clonotype: With a much larger clone just one base away, this may be a read error. The chain couples TRBV9 to TRBJ2-3, with TRBD2 as a possible D gene (7 bases). The CDR3 consists of 14 residues. Trimming cost V 0 bases and J 3 bases, with 8 bases left between them. Germline V CDR1 and CDR2: SGDLS, YYNGEE. The CDR3 loop reads CASSVEGGTDTQYF. The CDR3 DNA is TGTGCCAGCAGCGTAGAGGGGGGGACAGATACGCAGTATTTT. Supplemented by reference TRBV9 and TRBJ2-3, the full variable domain reads DSGVTQTPKHLITATGQRVTLRCSPRSGDLSVYWYQQSLDQGLQFLIQYYNGEERAKGNILERFSAQQFPDLHSELNLSSLELGDSALYFCASSVEGGTDTQYFGPGTRLTVL.

This clonotype occurred a few times. The chain links TRBV7-2 to TRBJ2-1; D is undetermined. The germline V gene has CDR1 SGHTA and CDR2 FQGNSA. Trimming left V 2 bases short and J 8 bases short, with 10 bases between. The CDR3 covers 13 residues. The CDR3 DNA reads TGTGCCAGCAGCTTATTCAACCTCGATGAGCAGTTCTTC. This translates into CASSLFNLDEQFF. Drawing the rest from reference TRBV7-2 and TRBJ2-1, the complete variable domain is GAGVSQSPSNKVTEKGKDVELRCDPISGHTALYWYRQSLGQGLEFLIYFQGNSAPDKSGLPSDRFSAERTGGSVSTLTIQRTQQEDSAVYLCASSLFNLDEQFFGPGTRLTVL.

Comment on this clonotype: This may stem from a read error, because a much larger clone lies one nucleotide away. The chain has TRBV12-3 or TRBV12-4 and TRBJ2-3, with D perhaps given as TRBD1 or TRBD2 (5 bases each). The CDR3 spans 12 residues. Trimming took off 5 bases at V and 9 bases at J, with 12 bases between the two ends. The CDR3 bases are TGTGCCAGCAGTGAGGGGCTGGGGACGCAGTATTTT. Translating gives CASSEGLGTQYF.

The chain employs TRBV24-1 and TRBJ2-1, with 9 positions matching TRBD1. The CDR3 consists of 15 residues. Per germline, CDR1 KGHDR and CDR2 SFDVKD. The trim removed 4 bases at V and 7 bases at J, leaving 7 bases unmatched. CDR3 bases: TGTGCCACCAGTGAACCGGGACAGGGTTTTAATGAGCAGTTCTTC. Residues: CATSEPGQGFNEQFF.

The chain couples TRBV12-5 to TRBJ2-5; D could derive from TRBD1 or TRBD2 (5 bases each). Germline values: CDR1 LGHNT, CDR2 FRNRAP. Trimming shortened V by 9 bases and J by 5 bases, and 28 bases separated the two germline ends. The CDR3 is made up of 17 amino acids. CDR3 in amino acids: CASSGWGKIRELETQYF. The CDR3 coding sequence is TGTGCTAGCTCTGGGTGGGGTAAGATCAGGGAGTTGGAGACCCAGTACTTC.

A few counts support this clonotype. The chain is built from TRBV7-9 and TRBJ1-5; weak D call: TRBD1 (5 bases). This CDR3 is 17 amino acids long. Germline V gene data show CDR1 as SEHNR and CDR2 as FQNEAQ (reference sequence). V lost 0 bases to trimming and J lost 0 bases, with 12 bases between them. CDR3 protein: CASSLAFSGHSNQPQHF. As DNA, the CDR3 is TGTGCCAGCAGCTTAGCCTTCTCGGGGCATAGCAATCAGCCCCAGCATTTT. The complete variable domain, with remaining parts taken from reference TRBV7-9 and TRBJ1-5, reads DTGVSQNPRHKITKRGQNVTFRCDPISEHNRLYWYRQTLGQGPEFLTYFQNEAQLEKSRLLSDRFSAERPKGSFSTLEIQRTEQGDSAMYLCASSLAFSGHSNQPQHFGDGTRLSIL.

Only a few counts were recorded for this clonotype. The genes are TRBV7-3 and TRBJ2-1, with a possible D match to TRBD2 (6 bases). The CDR3 sequence is 14 residues long. Germline CDR1 reads SGHTA; CDR2 reads FQGTGA. V was trimmed by 5 bases and J by 7 bases, leaving 15 bases between them. DNA of the CDR3: TGTGCCAGCAGCCTCGAGCGGGTGGTAAATGAGCAGTTCTTC. It encodes CASSLERVVNEQFF.

The chain carries TRBV29-1 and TRBJ1-2; weak D call: TRBD1 (6 bases). Trimming stripped 1 base from V and 4 bases from J, with 13 bases between. Germline CDR1 SQVTM, CDR2 ANQGSEA. The CDR3 length is 14 residues. The CDR3 DNA is TGCAGCGTTGAAGGAGGGGGTCCGGGCTATGGCTACACCTTC. Its protein is CSVEGGGPGYGYTF.

This clonotype occurred many times. CDR3: CASSPLAGGPYEQFF. DNA of the CDR3: TGTGCCAGCAGCCCACTAGCGGGAGGGCCGTATGAGCAGTTCTTC. The rearrangement uses TRBV12-3 or TRBV12-4 and TRBJ2-1; TRBD2 matches 13 bases. The length of the CDR3 is 15 residues. Trimming at V came to 6 bases and at J to 8 bases, leaving 7 bases not matched to a gene.

The genes are TRBV25-1 and TRBJ2-7, with D tentatively TRBD1 or TRBD2 (5 bases each). V was pared by 6 bases and J by 4 bases, with 7 bases between. Germline CDR1 reads MGHDK; CDR2 reads SYGVNS. There are 11 residues in the CDR3. CDR3 sequence reads: CASRWGYEQYF. The CDR3 region has the DNA TGTGCCAGCAGATGGGGGTACGAGCAGTACTTC.